The rows below give T cell receptor beta chains drawn from one sample of a study of T cell changes during pregnancy in multiple sclerosis. TCRdb's table, derived via immunoSEQ multiplex PCR, lists solely in-frame clones and lacks some. The sample lists about 80,000 clones, roughly nine tenths occurring once. Sequenced here: CD4+ T cells from peripheral blood mononuclear cells, sampled before pregnancy. The receptors were gathered from a female donor with multiple sclerosis, enrolled in a pregnancy study. CDR3s include the opening cysteine and the closing phenylalanine or tryptophan. A D gene is named only where the DNA matches it firmly. Clone size, where shown, is once, few, many, or a class for clones that have expanded.

v_call	d_call	clone_size	j_call	cdr3_nt	cdr3_aa
TRBV9	-	-	TRBJ2-5	TGTGCCAGCAGCGTACGGGGTCAAGAGACCCAGTACTTC	CASSVRGQETQYF
TRBV20-1	-	-	TRBJ2-1	TGCAGTGCTCCGACTAGGCAGGAGCAGTTCTTC	CSAPTRQEQFF
TRBV5-1	TRBD1	once	TRBJ1-1	TGCGCCAGCAGCTTACCGGGAGGGGGCGCGGGGACTGAAGCTTTCTTT	CASSLPGGGAGTEAFF
TRBV6-6	TRBD1	-	TRBJ2-3	TGTGCCAGCAGTTACCGGGCAGGGGGTCCAGATACGCAGTATTTT	CASSYRAGGPDTQYF
TRBV5-1	-	-	TRBJ2-7	TGCGCCAGCAGCTTGGGGGCGAACGCTTACGAGCAGTACTTC	CASSLGANAYEQYF
TRBV19	-	-	TRBJ1-5	TGTGCCAGTAGTATAGAAGGATGGAGCGAGCCCCAGCATTTT	CASSIEGWSEPQHF
TRBV7-9	TRBD2	-	TRBJ2-5	TGTGCCAGCAGCAGGACTAGCGGGTTACAAGAGACCCAGTACTTC	CASSRTSGLQETQYF
TRBV6-1	-	-	TRBJ2-2	TGTGCCAGCAGTCAACTAGAATACACCGGGGAGCTGTTTTTT	CASSQLEYTGELFF
TRBV4-1	-	-	TRBJ1-2	TGCGCCAGCAGCCAGGGATACAGGGAAGGCTACACCTTC	CASSQGYREGYTF
TRBV28	TRBD2	-	TRBJ2-7	TGTGCCAGCAGTATGGACAGGGGAGGATTTATCAGGACTAGCGGGTACGAGCAGTACTTC	CASSMDRGGFIRTSGYEQYF
TRBV20-1	-	-	TRBJ1-1	TGCAGTGCTAGGGGCAATTATGAAGCTTTCTTT	CSARGNYEAFF
TRBV7-7	-	-	TRBJ2-7	TGTGCCAGCAGCTTAGGCCTCTCAGGTGGAGAGCAGTACTTC	CASSLGLSGGEQYF
TRBV4-2	-	-	TRBJ1-2	TGTGCCAGCAGCCCCGGGACAACGGACTATGGCTACACCTTC	CASSPGTTDYGYTF
TRBV10-1	TRBD2	-	TRBJ2-2	TGCGCCAGCAGTGACCGAGGACTAGCGGGAAACACCGGGGAGCTGTTTTTT	CASSDRGLAGNTGELFF
TRBV7-2	-	-	TRBJ2-7	TGTGCCAGCAGCTTAGCCCAGAACGAGCAGTACTTC	CASSLAQNEQYF
TRBV9	TRBD1	-	TRBJ2-2	TGTGCCAGCAGCGTAGGGGACAGGGGCACCGGGGAGCTGTTTTTT	CASSVGDRGTGELFF
TRBV5-4	TRBD2	-	TRBJ2-7	TGTGCCAGCAGCCCAAGGACTAGCGCGAATTACGAGCAGTACTTC	CASSPRTSANYEQYF
TRBV28	TRBD1	-	TRBJ1-2	TGTGCCAGCAGCCGACAGGGCAACTATGGCTACACCTTC	CASSRQGNYGYTF
TRBV18	-	-	TRBJ1-5	TGTGCCAGCTCACCCGCAGGGTCAGGGCCCCAGCATTTT	CASSPAGSGPQHF
TRBV29-1	TRBD1	few	TRBJ1-1	TGCAGCGTTGAAGTTAGACAGGGGAGGACTGAAGCTTTCTTT	CSVEVRQGRTEAFF
TRBV29-1	TRBD1	-	TRBJ1-1	TGCAGCGTACTAGCCGACAGGGGGGACACTGAAGCTTTCTTT	CSVLADRGDTEAFF
TRBV5-1	-	-	TRBJ2-7	TGCGCCAGCAGCTTGCCAGGGCTCAACGAGCAGTACTTC	CASSLPGLNEQYF
TRBV10-3	-	-	TRBJ2-5	TGTGCCATCAGTGAAGTCAGCCAAGAGACCCAGTACTTC	CAISEVSQETQYF
TRBV30	TRBD1	-	TRBJ1-1	TGTGCCTGCACAGGGGGGGGGAGCACTGAAGCTTTCTTT	CACTGGGSTEAFF
TRBV21-1	-	-	TRBJ1-2	TGTGCCAGCAGCAAAGCTTACGACTTTAACTATGGCTACACCTTC	CASSKAYDFNYGYTF
TRBV27	-	-	TRBJ2-4	TGTGCCAGCAGTTTATATTCTGGGCCCGAAAACATTCAGTACTTC	CASSLYSGPENIQYF
TRBV5-4	TRBD2	-	TRBJ2-1	TGTGCCAGCAGCTTTTCCCTAGCGGACAATGAGCAGTTCTTC	CASSFSLADNEQFF
TRBV11-2	TRBD1	-	TRBJ2-7	TGTGCCAGCAGCTTGGTAGTGGGGTTAGGGGGCAACTACGAGCAGTACTTC	CASSLVVGLGGNYEQYF
TRBV2	TRBD2	-	TRBJ2-7	TGTGCCAGCAGTGAGGAACTAGCGGGGTTATCTGTTTCCTACGAGCAGTACTTC	CASSEELAGLSVSYEQYF
TRBV28	-	-	TRBJ2-7	TGTGCCAGCAGCCCCGAGTCACCCGGACACTTTTGGCACTTC	CASSPESPGHFWHF
TRBV5-1	-	-	TRBJ1-2	TGCGCCACCGGCGGCGACTATGGCTACACCTTC	CATGGDYGYTF
TRBV10-3	TRBD2	-	TRBJ2-3	TGTGCCATCAGTGAGTTACTAGCGGGGTGGCAGTATTTT	CAISELLAGWQYF
TRBV6-6	TRBD2	once	TRBJ2-3	TGTGCCAGCGGGCTAGCGGGGGGCAGAGGGGCAGATACGCAGTATTTT	CASGLAGGRGADTQYF
TRBV7-2	-	-	TRBJ2-3	TGTGCCAGCAGCTTAGTAGGGGGGGGCACAGATACGCAGTATTTT	CASSLVGGGTDTQYF
TRBV6-1	TRBD1	-	TRBJ1-1	TGTGCCAGCAGTGAAGACTACAGGGGAACTAAAGCTTTCTTT	CASSEDYRGTKAFF
TRBV5-1	TRBD1	-	TRBJ2-1	TGCGCCAGCAGCTTACAGGGGGCGTTAGTATATGAGCAGTTCTTC	CASSLQGALVYEQFF
TRBV2	-	-	TRBJ1-1	TGTGCCAGCAGTGTAAGCCAGGTGGTCACTGAAGCTTTCTTT	CASSVSQVVTEAFF
TRBV6-5	TRBD2	-	TRBJ2-2	TGTGCCAGCAGCGCCCTAGCGGTCACCGGGGAGCTGTTTTTT	CASSALAVTGELFF
TRBV30	-	-	TRBJ1-3	TGTGCCTGGACGGTCGGAAACACCATATATTTT	CAWTVGNTIYF
TRBV5-6	-	-	TRBJ2-1	TGTGCCAGCAGATTACTTAGCGGACCAGTTTACAATGAGCAGTTCTTC	CASRLLSGPVYNEQFF
TRBV19	-	-	TRBJ1-2	TGTGCCAGTAGTACAGGGATAAGCTATGGCTACACCTTC	CASSTGISYGYTF
TRBV29-1	TRBD1	few	TRBJ1-1	TGCAGCGTTGAAGATTCAGGGGGCACTGAAGCTTTCTTT	CSVEDSGGTEAFF